A selection of T cell receptor beta chains follows, all from one sample in a study of T-cell memory formation after mild COVID-19. Using its own MiXCR run on the 5' RACE reads, TCRdb lists one record per CDR3 protein. Altogether about 360,000 distinct CDR3 sequences are present, under 15% being singletons, with the ten largest covering about 22%. Material: PBMCs or a T cell subset sorted from them (not recorded which). Source of these receptors: a young man who had mild COVID-19 (a few samples of this study predate the infection). Cell type and time point are not known. CDR3s include the opening cysteine and the closing phenylalanine or tryptophan. A D gene is named only where the DNA matches it firmly. Clone size is not always given. Where it is, it says once, few, many or a class for expanded clones.

clone_size,j_call,v_call,d_call,cdr3_nt,cdr3_aa
many,TRBJ2-5,TRBV24-1,.,TGTGCCACCAGTGATTTGAGGATCCCCCGGGACTCGGGGGAGACCCAGTACTTC,CATSDLRIPRDSGETQYF
.,TRBJ2-3,TRBV9,.,TGTGCCAGCAGCGTAGTCGGTAAGAGCACAGATACGCAGTATTTT,CASSVVGKSTDTQYF
.,TRBJ1-2,TRBV7-2,TRBD1,TGTGCCAGCAGATACGACCCCCGGGACAGGGGCCGCTACACCTTC,CASRYDPRDRGRYTF
few,TRBJ2-3,TRBV29-1,.,TGCAGCGAGACGGACGGTAGCACAGATACGCAGTATTTT,CSETDGSTDTQYF
.,TRBJ2-1,TRBV3-1,.,TGTGCCAGCAGCCAAGAAGGGCAGGGCGCTCAGGCTGAGCAGTTCTTC,CASSQEGQGAQAEQFF
.,TRBJ2-1,TRBV10-2,.,TGCGCCAGCAGTGAGTCGACGAGCTCCTACAATGAGCAGTTCTTC,CASSESTSSYNEQFF
few,TRBJ1-4,TRBV9,.,TGTGCCAGCAGCGGCGGGCCGGGCCCCAGTAATCAAAAACTGTTTTTT,CASSGGPGPSNQKLFF
many,TRBJ2-1,TRBV11-2,.,TGTGCCAGCAGCTTAGGGGCGGGGAGATACAATGAGCAGTTCTTC,CASSLGAGRYNEQFF
many,TRBJ2-1,TRBV11-2,.,TGTGCCAGCAGCTTAGAGGGTGGATACAATGAGCAGTTCTTC,CASSLEGGYNEQFF
.,TRBJ1-2,TRBV5-1,TRBD1,TGCGCCAGCAGCTTGGATCTTTACGGGACAGGAGTTGGCGGCTATGGCTACACCTTC,CASSLDLYGTGVGGYGYTF
.,TRBJ2-3,TRBV6-5,.,TGTGCCAGCAGCCGGGGCGGAGGGGGCCTACAAGATACGCAGTATTTT,CASSRGGGGLQDTQYF
few,TRBJ2-7,TRBV14,TRBD1,TGTGCCAGCAGCCAAGATTGGGACAGCTCCTACGAGCAGTACTTC,CASSQDWDSSYEQYF
many,TRBJ2-2,TRBV7-6,.,TGTGCCAGCTCACTTAGGACCGGGGAGCTGTTTTTT,CASSLRTGELFF
.,TRBJ2-1,TRBV9,.,TGTGCCAGCAGCCTTCCGGCAGCTTCCAATGAGCAGTTCTTC,CASSLPAASNEQFF
few,TRBJ2-2,TRBV2,.,TGTGCCAGCAGTGTAGACAGGAACACCGGGGAGCTGTTTTTT,CASSVDRNTGELFF
few,TRBJ1-1,TRBV29-1,TRBD1,TGCAGCGGTGGACAGGGAGGCACTGAAGCTTTCTTT,CSGGQGGTEAFF
.,TRBJ1-5,TRBV12-3/TRBV12-4,.,TGTGCCAGCAGTTGGACCCGCCTCCCTGGGCCCCAGCATTTT,CASSWTRLPGPQHF
few,TRBJ1-2,TRBV7-2,.,TGTGCCAGCAGCGCCGACCTCGACATAACCTCCCTTGAAGGCTATGGCTACACCTTC,CASSADLDITSLEGYGYTF
few,TRBJ1-2,TRBV5-6,.,TGTGCCAGCAGCTGGGGGTCAGCTAACGAGGGCTACACCTTC,CASSWGSANEGYTF
once,TRBJ1-1,TRBV6-2/TRBV6-3,.,TGTGCCAGCAGTTACACAGGGTCACCCCCTGAAGCTTTCTTT,CASSYTGSPPEAFF
few,TRBJ1-1,TRBV7-2,TRBD1,TGTGCCAGCAGCTTGGGGGACAGGCCGGAAACTGAAGCTTTCTTT,CASSLGDRPETEAFF